This T cell receptor (beta chain) emerged from a study of OX40 agonist ivuxolimab in advanced cancers. The study's findings and limits: Low normalized clonal expansion also occurred in some nonresponding patients. Dosing at 0.1 to 3.0 mg/kg was accompanied by clonal expansion of CD4+ and CD8+ blood T cells by week 6.

Only in-frame clones appear in the TCRdb table, and some are missing; sequencing was by immunoSEQ multiplex PCR. The data contain around 70,000 clones, around four fifths of them singletons. Points on this clone: Its specificity is unknown.

This CDR3 is 17 amino acids long. V was cut by 0 bases and J by 5 bases, with 19 bases left in between. Per the germline V gene, CDR1 is SGHAT and CDR2 is FQNNGV. The source is an adult with an advanced solid tumor such as melanoma, head and neck, liver or kidney cancer. This specimen consisted of CD4+ or CD8+ T cells sorted from blood, obtained in a trial of the OX40 agonist ivuxolimab. The chain joins TRBV11-2 to TRBJ1-2; D gene unclear. The CDR3 sequence: CASSLDRVQARTYGYTF. The CDR3 DNA reads TGTGCCAGCAGCTTAGATAGAGTTCAGGCGAGGACTTATGGCTACACCTTC. Drawing the rest from reference TRBV11-2 and TRBJ1-2, the complete variable domain is EAGVAQSPRYKIIEKRQSVAFWCNPISGHATLYWYQQILGQGPKLLIQFQNNGVVDDSQLPKDRFSAERLKGVDSTLKIQPAKLEDSAVYLCASSLDRVQARTYGYTFGSGTRLTVV.